These T cell receptor beta chains were read from a single sample in a study of HIV-infected children after antiretroviral therapy interruption. MiXCR, applied by TCRdb to the 3' RACE reads, yields one record per CDR3 protein. Among about 89,000 distinct CDR3 sequences, approximately 6.9% were seen once, and the ten largest hold more than 0.95%. The specimen was CD45RA+ CD4+ T cells from PBMCs, pooled from several time points, collected from a donor given antiretroviral therapy, either interrupted or continuous. The receptors were sampled from a pool of human donors with HIV. CDR3s include the opening cysteine and the closing phenylalanine or tryptophan. The order of the fields is clone size, V gene, D gene, J gene, CDR3 DNA, CDR3 protein. The D gene is left open where the match is weak. Clone sizes are given selectively: once, few, many, or a class where the clone is expanded.

abundance: many
v_gene: TRBV2
d_gene: .
j_gene: TRBJ1-4
CDR3nt: TGTGCCAGCAGTGGATTTGGTGAAAAACTGTTTTTT
CDR3aa: CASSGFGEKLFF

abundance: .
v_gene: TRBV21-1
d_gene: .
j_gene: TRBJ2-7
CDR3nt: TGTGCCAGCAGCAAACAGCTATCCTACGAGCAGTACTTC
CDR3aa: CASSKQLSYEQYF

abundance: many
v_gene: TRBV5-4
d_gene: TRBD2
j_gene: TRBJ2-2
CDR3nt: TGTGCCAGCAGCGCCCCGGGACTAAAGACCGGGGAGCTGTTTTTT
CDR3aa: CASSAPGLKTGELFF

abundance: many
v_gene: TRBV5-4
d_gene: TRBD1
j_gene: TRBJ1-2
CDR3nt: TGTGCCAGCACCGTTCGATGGCAGGGGGGCGGCTACACCTTC
CDR3aa: CASTVRWQGGGYTF

abundance: few
v_gene: TRBV29-1
d_gene: TRBD2
j_gene: TRBJ2-3
CDR3nt: TGCAGCGTTCCAACTAGCGGGACCACAGATACGCAGTATTTT
CDR3aa: CSVPTSGTTDTQYF

abundance: many
v_gene: TRBV29-1
d_gene: TRBD1
j_gene: TRBJ2-2
CDR3nt: TGCAGCGGGAAACAGGGGGCGAACACCGGGGAGCTGTTTTTT
CDR3aa: CSGKQGANTGELFF

abundance: .
v_gene: TRBV5-6
d_gene: TRBD1
j_gene: TRBJ1-1
CDR3nt: TGTGCCAGCAGCCCCCTGGACAGGGGTGACACTGAAGCTTTCTTT
CDR3aa: CASSPLDRGDTEAFF

abundance: many
v_gene: TRBV19
d_gene: .
j_gene: TRBJ1-1
CDR3nt: TGTGCCAGTAGTCAGCAGGTTATAACTGAAGCTTTCTTT
CDR3aa: CASSQQVITEAFF

abundance: .
v_gene: TRBV19
d_gene: .
j_gene: TRBJ1-1
CDR3nt: TGTGCCAGTAGTAGCGAACGTCCCCTGGAAGCTTTCTTT
CDR3aa: CASSSERPLEAFF

abundance: many
v_gene: TRBV12-3/TRBV12-4
d_gene: .
j_gene: TRBJ2-1
CDR3nt: TGTGCCAGCCTTATCGATCTAAGACAGGCAGGGAATGAGCAGTTCTTC
CDR3aa: CASLIDLRQAGNEQFF

abundance: few
v_gene: TRBV29-1
d_gene: .
j_gene: TRBJ1-6
CDR3nt: TGCAGCGTTGCTTCCAACATGGACTCACCCCTCCACTTT
CDR3aa: CSVASNMDSPLHF

abundance: .
v_gene: TRBV19
d_gene: .
j_gene: TRBJ2-5
CDR3nt: TGTGCCAGTAGTATACGGGGACACTCAGAGACCCAGTACTTC
CDR3aa: CASSIRGHSETQYF

abundance: few
v_gene: TRBV7-8
d_gene: .
j_gene: TRBJ2-2
CDR3nt: TGTGCCAGCAGCCCCCGTTCAGCCGGGGAGCTGTTTTTT
CDR3aa: CASSPRSAGELFF

abundance: .
v_gene: TRBV6-1
d_gene: .
j_gene: TRBJ1-4
CDR3nt: TGTGCCAGCAGTGAATACGTCCCTCTGGGAGAAAAACTGTTTTTT
CDR3aa: CASSEYVPLGEKLFF

abundance: .
v_gene: TRBV30
d_gene: .
j_gene: TRBJ1-4
CDR3nt: TGTGCCTGGAGGTCGGGGTTGTGGGACTCAACTAATGAAAAACTGTTTTTT
CDR3aa: CAWRSGLWDSTNEKLFF

abundance: many
v_gene: TRBV12-3/TRBV12-4
d_gene: TRBD1
j_gene: TRBJ1-6
CDR3nt: TGTGCCAGCAGTGCCACCGGGACAGCCGGTTCACCCCTCCACTTT
CDR3aa: CASSATGTAGSPLHF

abundance: few
v_gene: TRBV19
d_gene: .
j_gene: TRBJ2-5
CDR3nt: TGTGCCAGTAGAAACCAGGCTGATTCCCAGACCCAGTACTTC
CDR3aa: CASRNQADSQTQYF

abundance: .
v_gene: TRBV30
d_gene: TRBD1
j_gene: TRBJ2-7
CDR3nt: TGTGCCTGGAGCCTACAGGGGTTGGAACAGTACTTC
CDR3aa: CAWSLQGLEQYF

abundance: .
v_gene: TRBV6-6
d_gene: .
j_gene: TRBJ2-4
CDR3nt: TGTGCCAGCAGTCAAGCTAACGGAAACATTCAGTACTTC
CDR3aa: CASSQANGNIQYF

abundance: many
v_gene: TRBV20-1
d_gene: .
j_gene: TRBJ2-2
CDR3nt: TGCAGTGCCATCGGGACTAACACCGGGGAGCTGTTTTTT
CDR3aa: CSAIGTNTGELFF

abundance: .
v_gene: TRBV15
d_gene: .
j_gene: TRBJ2-7
CDR3nt: TGTGCCACCAGCAGAGGGTCCTCCTACGAGCAGTACTTC
CDR3aa: CATSRGSSYEQYF

abundance: many
v_gene: TRBV12-3/TRBV12-4
d_gene: .
j_gene: TRBJ1-1
CDR3nt: TGTGCCAGCAGTCTACAGCAGGGAGCTTTCTTT
CDR3aa: CASSLQQGAFF

abundance: many
v_gene: TRBV24-1
d_gene: .
j_gene: TRBJ2-2
CDR3nt: TGTGCCACCAGTGATTACAGCTTAGGCACCGGGGAGCTGTTTTTT
CDR3aa: CATSDYSLGTGELFF

abundance: many
v_gene: TRBV29-1
d_gene: .
j_gene: TRBJ1-1
CDR3nt: TGCAGCGTTCCGGGACGGAGTGAATCTGAAGCTTTCTTT
CDR3aa: CSVPGRSESEAFF